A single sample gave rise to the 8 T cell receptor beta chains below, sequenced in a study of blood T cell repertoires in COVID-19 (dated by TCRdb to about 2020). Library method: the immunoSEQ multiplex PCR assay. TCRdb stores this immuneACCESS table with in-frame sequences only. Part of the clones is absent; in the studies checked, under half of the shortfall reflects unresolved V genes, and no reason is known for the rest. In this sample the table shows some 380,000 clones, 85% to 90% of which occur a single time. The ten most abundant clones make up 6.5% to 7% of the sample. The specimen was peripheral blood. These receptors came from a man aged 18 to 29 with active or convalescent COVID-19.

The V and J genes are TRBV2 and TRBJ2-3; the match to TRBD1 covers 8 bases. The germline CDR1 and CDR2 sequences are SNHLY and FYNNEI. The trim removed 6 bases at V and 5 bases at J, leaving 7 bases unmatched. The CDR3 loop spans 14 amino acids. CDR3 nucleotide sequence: TGTGCCAGCAGGATTGCAGGGGGCAAAGATACGCAGTATTTT. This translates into CASRIAGGKDTQYF.

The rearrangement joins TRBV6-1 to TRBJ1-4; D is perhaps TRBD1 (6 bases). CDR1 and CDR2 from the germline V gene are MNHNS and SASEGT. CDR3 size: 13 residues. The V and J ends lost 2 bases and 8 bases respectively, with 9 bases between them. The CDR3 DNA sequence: TGTGCCAGCAGTGAAAATCAGGGGGAAAAACTGTTTTTT. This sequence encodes CASSENQGEKLFF.

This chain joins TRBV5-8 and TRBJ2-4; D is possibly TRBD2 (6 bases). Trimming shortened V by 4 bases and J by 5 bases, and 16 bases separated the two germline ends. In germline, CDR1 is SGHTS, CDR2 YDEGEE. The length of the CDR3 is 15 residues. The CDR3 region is CASSPPGGGQNIQYF. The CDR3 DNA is TGTGCCAGCAGCCCCCCCGGGGGAGGCCAAAACATTCAGTACTTC.

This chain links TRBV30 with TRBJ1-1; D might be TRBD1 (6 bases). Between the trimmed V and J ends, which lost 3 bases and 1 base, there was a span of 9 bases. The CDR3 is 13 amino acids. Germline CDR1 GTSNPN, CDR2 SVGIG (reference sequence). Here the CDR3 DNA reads TGTGCCTGGAGACAACAGGGGAACACTGAAGCTTTCTTT. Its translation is CAWRQQGNTEAFF.

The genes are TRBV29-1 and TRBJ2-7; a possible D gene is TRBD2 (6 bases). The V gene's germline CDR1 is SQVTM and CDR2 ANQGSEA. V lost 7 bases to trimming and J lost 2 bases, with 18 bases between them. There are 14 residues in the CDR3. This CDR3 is CSAIRKRAPYEQYF. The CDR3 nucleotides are TGCAGCGCGATACGGAAGCGGGCACCCTACGAGCAGTACTTC.

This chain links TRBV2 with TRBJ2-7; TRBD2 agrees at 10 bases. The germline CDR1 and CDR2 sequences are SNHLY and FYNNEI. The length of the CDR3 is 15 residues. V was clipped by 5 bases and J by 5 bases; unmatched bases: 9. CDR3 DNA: TGTGCCAGCAGTCGGACTAGCGGAGACCCCCACGAGCAGTACTTC. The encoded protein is CASSRTSGDPHEQYF. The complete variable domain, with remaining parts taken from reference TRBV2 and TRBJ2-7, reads EPEVTQTPSHQVTQMGQEVILRCVPISNHLYFYWYRQILGQKVEFLVSFYNNEISEKSEIFDDQFSVERPDGSNFTLKIRSTKLEDSAMYFCASSRTSGDPHEQYFGPGTRLTVT.

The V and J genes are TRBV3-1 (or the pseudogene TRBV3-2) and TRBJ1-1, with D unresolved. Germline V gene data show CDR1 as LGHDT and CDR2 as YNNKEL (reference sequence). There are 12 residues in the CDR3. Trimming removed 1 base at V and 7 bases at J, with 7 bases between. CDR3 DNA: TGTGCCAGCAGCCAAGGGGCGGGTGAAGCTTTCTTT. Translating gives CASSQGAGEAFF.

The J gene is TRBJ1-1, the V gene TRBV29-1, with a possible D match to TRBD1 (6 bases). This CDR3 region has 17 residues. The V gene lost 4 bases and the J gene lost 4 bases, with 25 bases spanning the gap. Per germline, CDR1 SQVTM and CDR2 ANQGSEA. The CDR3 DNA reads TGCAGCGTTGTGGGGACATCCGGGGCGCCAAGGGTCACTGAAGCTTTCTTT. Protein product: CSVVGTSGAPRVTEAFF.